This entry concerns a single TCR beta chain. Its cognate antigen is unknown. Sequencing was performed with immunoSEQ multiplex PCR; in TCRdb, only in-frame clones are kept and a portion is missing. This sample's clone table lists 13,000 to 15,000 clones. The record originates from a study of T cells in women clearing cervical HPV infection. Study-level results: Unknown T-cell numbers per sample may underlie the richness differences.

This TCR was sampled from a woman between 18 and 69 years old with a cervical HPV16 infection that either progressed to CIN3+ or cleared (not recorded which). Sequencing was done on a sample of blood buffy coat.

Incomplete CDR3 DNA: TGCAGTGCTAGAGTCCCCCGGACAAGAGGAAACACTGAA. It specifies CSARVPRTRGNTE. The full CDR3 protein is CSARVPRTRGNTEAFF. The rearrangement links TRBV20-1 to TRBJ1-1, with a possible D match to TRBD1 (5 bases). The read halts 3 residues ahead of the CDR3 end, with the missing end drawn from the germline J gene. Trimming cost V 1 base and J 2 bases, with 17 bases left between them. Germline CDR1 is DFQATT and CDR2 is SNEGSKA (reference sequence). The CDR3 spans 16 residues.